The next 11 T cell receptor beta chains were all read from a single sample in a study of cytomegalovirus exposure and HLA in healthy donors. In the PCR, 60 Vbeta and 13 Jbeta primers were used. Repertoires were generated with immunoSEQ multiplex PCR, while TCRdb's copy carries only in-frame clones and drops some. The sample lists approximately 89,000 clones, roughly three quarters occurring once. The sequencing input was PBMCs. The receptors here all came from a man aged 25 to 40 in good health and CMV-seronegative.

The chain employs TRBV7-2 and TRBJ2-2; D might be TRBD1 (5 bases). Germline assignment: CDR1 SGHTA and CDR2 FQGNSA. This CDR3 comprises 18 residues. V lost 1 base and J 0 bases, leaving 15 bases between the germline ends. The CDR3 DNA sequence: TGTGCCAGCAGCTTAGTACCCCAGGGCCCCCCGAACACCGGGGAGCTGTTTTTT. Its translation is CASSLVPQGPPNTGELFF.

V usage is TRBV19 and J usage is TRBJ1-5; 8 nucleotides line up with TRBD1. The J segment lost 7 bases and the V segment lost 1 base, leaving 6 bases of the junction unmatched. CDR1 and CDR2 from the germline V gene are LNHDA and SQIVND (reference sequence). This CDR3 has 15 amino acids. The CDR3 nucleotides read TGTGCCAGTAGTATAGCCGGGACAGGCAGCCAGCCCCAGCATTTT. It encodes CASSIAGTGSQPQHF.

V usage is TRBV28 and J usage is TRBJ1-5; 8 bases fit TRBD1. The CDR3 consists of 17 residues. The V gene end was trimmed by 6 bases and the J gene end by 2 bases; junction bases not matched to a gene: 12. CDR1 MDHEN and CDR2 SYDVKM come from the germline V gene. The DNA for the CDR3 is TGTGCCAGCAGAGACAGGGGACGGGGATTTGGCAATCAGCCCCAGCATTTT. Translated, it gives CASRDRGRGFGNQPQHF.

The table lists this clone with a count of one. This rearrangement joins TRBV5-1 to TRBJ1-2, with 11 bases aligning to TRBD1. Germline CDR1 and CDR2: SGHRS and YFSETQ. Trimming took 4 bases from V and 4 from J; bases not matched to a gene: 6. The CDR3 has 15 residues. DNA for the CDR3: TGCGCCAGCAGCGGAACCGGGACAGGGGGCTATGGCTACACCTTC. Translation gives CASSGTGTGGYGYTF.

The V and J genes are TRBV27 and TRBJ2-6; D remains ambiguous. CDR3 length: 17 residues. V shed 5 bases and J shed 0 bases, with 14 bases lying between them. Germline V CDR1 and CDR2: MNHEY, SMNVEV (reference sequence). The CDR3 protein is CASSPLNLASGANVLTF. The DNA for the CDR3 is TGTGCCAGCAGTCCCCTCAATCTGGCCTCTGGGGCCAACGTCCTGACTTTC.

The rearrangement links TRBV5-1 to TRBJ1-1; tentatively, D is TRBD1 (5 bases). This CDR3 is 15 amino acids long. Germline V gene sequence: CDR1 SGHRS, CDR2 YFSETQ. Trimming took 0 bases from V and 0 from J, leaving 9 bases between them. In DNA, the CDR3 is TGCGCCAGCAGCTTGGGGGTCAGGGTGAACACTGAAGCTTTCTTT. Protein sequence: CASSLGVRVNTEAFF.

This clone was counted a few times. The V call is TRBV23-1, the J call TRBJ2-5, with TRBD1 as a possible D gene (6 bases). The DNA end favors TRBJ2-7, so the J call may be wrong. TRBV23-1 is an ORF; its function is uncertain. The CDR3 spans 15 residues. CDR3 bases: TGCGCCAGCAGTCAGACTCCACAGGGTGCCTACGAGCAGTACTTC. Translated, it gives CASSQTPQGAYEQYF.

CDR3 coding DNA: TGTGCCAGTAGTATAGTTCCGGGGTACGAGCAGTACTTC. Amino acid sequence: CASSIVPGYEQYF. This chain connects TRBV19 to TRBJ2-7; TRBD2 is a possible D gene (5 bases). V lost 1 base to trimming and J lost 4 bases, with 8 bases between them. The CDR3 is 13 amino acids. The germline gives CDR1 LNHDA, CDR2 SQIVND (reference sequence).

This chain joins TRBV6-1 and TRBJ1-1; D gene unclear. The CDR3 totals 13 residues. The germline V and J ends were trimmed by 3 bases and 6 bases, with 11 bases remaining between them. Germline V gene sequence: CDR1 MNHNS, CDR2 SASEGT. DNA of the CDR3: TGTGCCAGCAGTGAGGGAGGAACCCCTGAAGCTTTCTTT. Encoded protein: CASSEGGTPEAFF.

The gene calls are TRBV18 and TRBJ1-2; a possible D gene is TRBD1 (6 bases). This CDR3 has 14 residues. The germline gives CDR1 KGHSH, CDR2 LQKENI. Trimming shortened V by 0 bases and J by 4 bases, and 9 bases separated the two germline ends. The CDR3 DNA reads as TGTGCCAGCTCACCACCATCACAGGGCTATGGCTACACCTTC. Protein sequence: CASSPPSQGYGYTF.

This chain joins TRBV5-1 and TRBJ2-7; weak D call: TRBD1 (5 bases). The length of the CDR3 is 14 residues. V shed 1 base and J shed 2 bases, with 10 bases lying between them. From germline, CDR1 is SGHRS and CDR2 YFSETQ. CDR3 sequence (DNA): TGCGCCAGCAGCTTGAATACAGGTACCTACGAGCAGTACTTC. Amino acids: CASSLNTGTYEQYF. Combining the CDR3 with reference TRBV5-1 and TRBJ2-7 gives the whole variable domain KAGVTQTPRYLIKTRGQQVTLSCSPISGHRSVSWYQQTPGQGLQFLFEYFSETQRNKGNFPGRFSGRQFSNSRSEMNVSTLELGDSALYLCASSLNTGTYEQYFGPGTRLTVT.